This T cell receptor beta chain was recorded in a study of blood T cell repertoires in COVID-19 (dated by TCRdb to the early 2020s). With regard to the full study: Collaborator samples came from the United States, Italy and Spain and covered acute and convalescent phases of COVID-19. The prospective study material was composed of cDNA or gDNA derived from T cells, B-cell-depleted T cells, or PBMCs. Deeply sampled blood TCRbeta repertoires from subjects exposed to, actively infected with, or recovered from COVID-19 were included in the dataset. The repertoires were released in a freely available public database intended as a resource for research on the immune response to SARS-CoV-2. Samples came from the ongoing ImmuneRACE study (first 160 participants) plus 1,254 subjects from 6 global collaborators. A de-identified subject ID, COVID-19 status, age in years and sex were almost always included in the sample metadata. Where available, HLA class I and class II types were taken from metadata supplied by the sample provider and were not determined by assay-based typing.

General findings and caveats noted by the study authors: The quantity of clinical and demographic metadata differed by source and by participant and was supplied without curation.

TCRbeta CDR3 regions were amplified from genomic DNA by means of the immunoSEQ Assay, a bias-controlled multiplex PCR. In the source study's methods: Within the assay, amplification of reference gene primers was used to estimate how many nucleated cells each sample contained. To quantify the absolute abundance of each unique TCRbeta CDR3 rearrangement, sequence reads were collapsed and filtered. For each sample, productive Simpson clonality was calculated as the square root of Simpson's diversity index over productive rearrangements. TCRdb took over this immuneACCESS table, retaining in-frame rearrangements with V and J assigned. Such tables are incomplete; in checked studies, under half of the missing clones stem from an unresolved V gene, and the remainder is unexplained. V, J and clone size reflect that table, while D and trimming were determined from the DNA. The sample table records about 110,000 clones; less than 85% of these occur just once. The ten most abundant clones make up 1.8% of the sample.

Collaborating institutions collected whole blood in K2EDTA tubes following their own protocols. For TCRbeta analysis, collaborators shipped samples in one of three forms: frozen whole blood, isolated PBMCs, or DNA extracted from either of those sample types. This clone appeared a few times. What antigen it recognizes has not been identified. No base qualities exist here, and no much larger clone lies one base off it. The CDR3 measures 17 amino acids from cysteine to phenylalanine. This entry keeps only the CDR3 DNA: 51 bases, framed from base 1. The germline V gene yields SGHNT for CDR1 and YENEEA for CDR2. The germline V end is reduced by 3 bases and the J end by 1 base; junction bases left unmatched: 9.

The source of this sequence is a woman aged 40-49 years with acute or convalescent COVID-19. Sequencing used peripheral blood. The rearrangement joined TRBV11-3 to TRBJ1-1; the junction holds 9 bases that match TRBD1. The DNA reads as follows: TGTGCCAGCAGCTTGGGTTGGGGACAGGGTTCGAACACTGAAGCTTTCTTT. The encoded protein is CASSLGWGQGSNTEAFF. Extended through the reference TRBV11-3 and TRBJ1-1 proteins, this CDR3 yields the full variable domain: EAGVVQSPRYKIIEKKQPVAFWCNPISGHNTLYWYLQNLGQGPELLIRYENEEAVDDSQLPKDRFSAERLKGVDSTLKIQPAELGDSAVYLCASSLGWGQGSNTEAFFGQGTRLTVV.